This TCR beta chain was recovered during a study of blood T cell repertoires in COVID-19. Study in general: Acute and convalescent COVID-19 specimens originated in the United States, Italy and Spain. T cells, B-cell-depleted T cells, or PBMCs supplied cDNA or gDNA.

In the original processing: Estimation of nucleated cell counts relied on the amplification of reference gene primers. Generated by immunoSEQ multiplex PCR, the TCRdb table keeps only in-frame clones and is missing some. D and trimming were read from the DNA, whereas the V and J calls and clone size are those reported in that table. Of approximately 300,000 clones listed, around 82% were seen once; the top ten hold 1% to 1.5%. V gave up 1 base and J gave up 3 bases, with 6 bases separating them. The length of the CDR3 is 13 residues. Germline V lookup: CDR1 SGHTA, CDR2 FQGTGA. This clonotype was obtained from a woman in her fifties or sixties with acute or convalescent COVID-19. Source material: peripheral blood. The J gene is TRBJ2-5, the V gene TRBV7-3, with D hard to call. The CDR3, as DNA: TGTGCCAGCAGCTTAATGCCGGAAGAGACCCAGTACTTC. Translation gives CASSLMPEETQYF.